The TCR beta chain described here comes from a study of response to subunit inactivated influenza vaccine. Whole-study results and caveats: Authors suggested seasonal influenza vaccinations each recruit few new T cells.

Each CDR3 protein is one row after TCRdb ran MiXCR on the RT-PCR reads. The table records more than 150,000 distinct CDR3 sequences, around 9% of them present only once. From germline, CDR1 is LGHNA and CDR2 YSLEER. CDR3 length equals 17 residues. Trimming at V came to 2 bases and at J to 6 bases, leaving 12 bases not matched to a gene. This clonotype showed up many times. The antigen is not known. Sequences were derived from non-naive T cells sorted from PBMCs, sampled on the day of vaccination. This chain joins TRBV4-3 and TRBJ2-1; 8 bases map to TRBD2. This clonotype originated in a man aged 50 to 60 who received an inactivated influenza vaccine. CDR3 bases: TGCGCCAGCAGCCAAAGTCCGGGACTAGGAGGACGCAATGAGCAGTTCTTC. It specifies CASSQSPGLGGRNEQFF.